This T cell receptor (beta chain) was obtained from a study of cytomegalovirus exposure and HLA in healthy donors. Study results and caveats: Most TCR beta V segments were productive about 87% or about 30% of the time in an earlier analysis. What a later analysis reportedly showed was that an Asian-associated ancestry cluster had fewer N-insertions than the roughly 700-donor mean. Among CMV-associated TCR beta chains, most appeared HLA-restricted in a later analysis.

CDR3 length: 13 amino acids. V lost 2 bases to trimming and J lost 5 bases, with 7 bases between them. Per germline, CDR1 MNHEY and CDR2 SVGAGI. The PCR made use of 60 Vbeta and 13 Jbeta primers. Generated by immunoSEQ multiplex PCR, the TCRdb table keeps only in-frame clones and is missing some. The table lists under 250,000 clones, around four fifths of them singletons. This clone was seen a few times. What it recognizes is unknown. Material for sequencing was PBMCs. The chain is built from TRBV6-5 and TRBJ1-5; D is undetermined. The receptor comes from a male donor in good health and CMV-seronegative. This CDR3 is CASSYTADQPQHF. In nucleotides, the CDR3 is TGTGCCAGCAGTTACACAGCGGATCAGCCCCAGCATTTT.